The next 27 T cell receptor beta chains were all read from a single sample in a study of cytomegalovirus exposure and HLA in healthy donors. This PCR relied on a set of 60 Vbeta primers and 13 Jbeta primers. Method: immunoSEQ multiplex PCR; TCRdb's copy keeps in-frame clones and lacks some. This sample has about 190,000 clones, with around 79% found just once. The sample comprised PBMCs. The receptors originated from a woman in her forties or fifties in good health and CMV-seronegative.

Comments on this clone: This sample also contains other DNA sequences that code for the same CDR3. V is TRBV9 and J is TRBJ2-3; D is perhaps TRBD2 (6 bases). V was pared by 1 base and J by 3 bases, with 12 bases between. There are 15 residues in the CDR3. Germline CDR1 is SGDLS and CDR2 is YYNGEE. DNA of the CDR3: TGTGCCAGCAGCGTATCCGGGGGAGGTACAGATACGCAGTATTTT. Translation: CASSVSGGGTDTQYF.

CDR3 protein: CASSQGTQRNYGYTF. In DNA, the CDR3 is TGCGCCAGCAGCCAAGGGACTCAGCGGAACTATGGCTACACCTTC. The gene calls are TRBV4-3 and TRBJ1-2; D is unclear. Germline values: CDR1 LGHNA, CDR2 YSLEER. The V and J ends lost 1 base and 2 bases respectively, with 11 bases between them. The CDR3 has 15 amino acids.

The chain has TRBV14 and TRBJ2-7; TRBD1 is a possible D gene (5 bases). The ends were cut back, 3 bases at V and 2 bases at J, with 17 bases in the middle. Per germline, CDR1 SGHDN and CDR2 FVKESK. CDR3 length equals 16 residues. The CDR3 coding sequence is TGTGCCAGCAGCCAGCTTTTAGGGGTGTTCCCCTACGAGCAGTACTTC. Translated, it gives CASSQLLGVFPYEQYF.

The chain carries TRBV6-5 and TRBJ1-5; D is unresolved. The CDR3 totals 14 residues. Trimming took off 5 bases at V and 11 bases at J, with 19 bases between the two ends. The germline CDR1 and CDR2 sequences are MNHEY and SVGAGI. CDR3 sequence: CASSPEAGWQAQHF. The DNA of the CDR3 is TGTGCCAGCAGTCCCGAGGCGGGCTGGCAGGCCCAGCATTTT.

This sequence joins TRBV28 and TRBJ1-5; D uncertain. V was clipped by 1 base and J by 6 bases, with 7 bases between them. This CDR3 contains 13 residues. Germline V gene lookup returns CDR1 MDHEN and CDR2 SYDVKM. The CDR3 reads CASSLFLGQPQHF. DNA of the CDR3: TGTGCCAGCAGTTTATTCCTAGGTCAGCCCCAGCATTTT. Combining the CDR3 with reference TRBV28 and TRBJ1-5 gives the whole variable domain DVKVTQSSRYLVKRTGEKVFLECVQDMDHENMFWYRQDPGLGLRLIYFSYDVKMKEKGDIPEGYSVSREKKERFSLILESASTNQTSMYLCASSLFLGQPQHFGDGTRLSIL.

The V gene is TRBV5-6, the J gene TRBJ1-2; D remains unclear. The CDR3 is 11 residues long. Trimming stripped 0 bases from V and 8 bases from J, with 5 bases between. CDR1 is SGHDT, CDR2 YYEEEE, per germline. CDR3 residues: CASSLVKGYTF. CDR3 DNA: TGTGCCAGCAGCTTGGTTAAAGGCTACACCTTC. The whole variable domain, filled in from reference TRBV5-6 and TRBJ1-2, reads DAGVTQSPTHLIKTRGQQVTLRCSPKSGHDTVSWYQQALGQGPQFIFQYYEEEERQRGNFPDRFSGHQFPNYSSELNVNALLLGDSALYLCASSLVKGYTFGSGTRLTVV.

This chain connects TRBV28 to TRBJ2-2; possible D gene TRBD2, 7 bases. Germline lookup yields CDR1 MDHEN and CDR2 SYDVKM. The CDR3 runs to 16 residues. Trimming pared 3 bases from V and 4 bases from J, leaving 15 bases between. The CDR3, as DNA: TGTGCCAGCAGTTTGCAAGGAGGGGGGGCCACCGGGGAGCTGTTTTTT. Translation: CASSLQGGGATGELFF.

This clone was seen a handful of times. The V gene is TRBV2, the J gene TRBJ1-2; 7 positions match TRBD1. J was trimmed by 4 bases and V by 10 bases; bases with no gene match: 6. Germline assignment: CDR1 SNHLY and CDR2 FYNNEI. The length of the CDR3 is 12 residues. The CDR3 region is CAIARDSYGYTF. The CDR3 DNA is TGTGCCATAGCCCGGGACAGCTATGGCTACACCTTC. The variable domain in full, with the rest retrieved from reference TRBV2 and TRBJ1-2, is EPEVTQTPSHQVTQMGQEVILRCVPISNHLYFYWYRQILGQKVEFLVSFYNNEISEKSEIFDDQFSVERPDGSNFTLKIRSTKLEDSAMYFCAIARDSYGYTFGSGTRLTVV.

This clone was seen only once. This chain joins TRBV14 and TRBJ1-2; TRBD1 aligns across 8 bases. Germline CDR1 reads SGHDN; CDR2 reads FVKESK. V lost 4 bases and J lost 5; bases outside the gene matches: 6. The CDR3 contains 14 residues. CDR3: CASSLGTGYYGYTF. Here the CDR3 DNA reads TGTGCCAGCAGCCTAGGGACAGGCTATTATGGCTACACCTTC.

This sequence joins TRBV28 and TRBJ2-5; no reliable D call. This CDR3 is 15 amino acids long. V lost 4 bases to trimming and J lost 1 base, with 13 bases between them. Per the germline V gene, CDR1 is MDHEN and CDR2 is SYDVKM. The CDR3 protein is CASSSNWARQETQYF. DNA of the CDR3: TGTGCCAGCAGTTCTAATTGGGCCCGCCAAGAGACCCAGTACTTC.

The chain carries TRBV28 and TRBJ2-7; tentative D call: TRBD2 (5 bases). The CDR3 is 16 amino acids. The germline V gene encodes CDR1 MDHEN and CDR2 SYDVKM. Trimming removed 6 bases from V and 2 bases from J, with 20 bases in between. The CDR3 bases are TGTGCCAGCAGCATCGGAGGCGGAATGAGGACCTACGAGCAGTACTTC. Its translation: CASSIGGGMRTYEQYF.

V is TRBV7-2 and J is TRBJ1-1; 7 bases map to TRBD1. Germline V gives CDR1 SGHTA, CDR2 FQGNSA. The CDR3 loop spans 15 amino acids. V dropped 5 bases and J dropped 1; count of bases not matched to a gene: 7. The CDR3 DNA is TGTGCCAGCAGCCCCCGGGGACAGAGGAACACTGAAGCTTTCTTT. It specifies CASSPRGQRNTEAFF. The variable domain in full, completed from reference TRBV7-2 and TRBJ1-1, reads GAGVSQSPSNKVTEKGKDVELRCDPISGHTALYWYRQSLGQGLEFLIYFQGNSAPDKSGLPSDRFSAERTGGSVSTLTIQRTQQEDSAVYLCASSPRGQRNTEAFFGQGTRLTVV.

The chain links TRBV29-1 to TRBJ1-2, with D possibly being TRBD1 (6 bases). This CDR3 is 11 amino acids long. Germline V gene lookup returns CDR1 SQVTM and CDR2 ANQGSEA. V was clipped by 5 bases and J by 4 bases, with 8 bases between them. The CDR3 here is CSVQGIYGYTF. Written as DNA, the CDR3 is TGCAGCGTTCAGGGGATCTATGGCTACACCTTC.

V gene TRBV6-6 combines with J gene TRBJ1-1, with a tentative D call TRBD1 (6 bases). V dropped 2 bases and J dropped 4 bases, with 8 bases sitting between them. There are 13 residues in the CDR3. Germline CDR1 MNHNY, CDR2 SVGAGI (reference sequence). The CDR3 reads CASSYQGPTEAFF. The CDR3 nucleotides read TGTGCCAGCAGTTACCAGGGGCCCACTGAAGCTTTCTTT.

Details on this clone: An end of the junction differs from the germline gene, which may be a read error. The gene calls are TRBV29-1 and TRBJ1-2; perhaps TRBD1 as D (5 bases). CDR1 SQVTM and CDR2 ANQGSEA come from the germline V gene. There are 12 residues in the CDR3. In DNA form, the CDR3 reads TGCAGCGCTCCGGGGGGGAACTATGGCTACCCCTTC. Translation: CSAPGGNYGYPF.

This chain links TRBV6-4 with TRBJ2-2; 10 bases are shared with TRBD1. This CDR3 comprises 15 residues. Germline lookup yields CDR1 MRHNA and CDR2 SNTAGT. V trimming: 2 bases; J trimming: 3 bases; junction bases outside the gene matches: 0. The CDR3 loop is CASSDGTGDTGELFF. CDR3 coding DNA: TGTGCCAGCAGTGACGGGACAGGGGACACCGGGGAGCTGTTTTTT.

This chain connects TRBV27 to TRBJ2-3; D is uncertain. The CDR3 loop spans 11 amino acids. CDR1 and CDR2 (germline): MNHEY, SMNVEV (reference sequence). Trimming stripped 6 bases from V and 4 bases from J, with 5 bases between. CDR3 residues: CASRSADTQYF. CDR3 DNA sequence: TGTGCCAGCAGATCCGCAGATACGCAGTATTTT.

The chain has TRBV30 and TRBJ1-1; possible D gene TRBD1, 5 bases. The germline gives CDR1 GTSNPN, CDR2 SVGIG (reference sequence). This CDR3 has 14 residues. Trimming removed 4 bases at V and 4 bases at J, with 16 bases between. CDR3 loop: CAWTPTASGTEAFF. The DNA for the CDR3 is TGTGCCTGGACCCCGACAGCTTCGGGCACTGAAGCTTTCTTT. The whole variable domain, remainder taken from reference TRBV30 and TRBJ1-1, is SQTIHQWPATLVQPVGSPLSLECTVEGTSNPNLYWYRQAAGRGLQLLFYSVGIGQISSEVPQNLSASRPQDRQFILSSKKLLLSDSGFYLCAWTPTASGTEAFFGQGTRLTVV.

This clone was detected only once. The chain combines TRBV7-2 with TRBJ1-2; 9 bases fit TRBD1. The CDR3 extends over 16 amino acids. CDR1 is SGHTA and CDR2 is FQGNSA in the germline V gene. With V trimmed by 5 bases and J by 8 bases, 15 bases remained unmatched. The CDR3 DNA reads as TGTGCCAGCAGCCGGGACAGGGTGAACTTACTGGACGGCTACACCTTC. It encodes CASSRDRVNLLDGYTF.

The genes are TRBV11-2 and TRBJ2-1; 8 bases are a match to TRBD1. The CDR3 covers 17 residues. Germline V CDR1 and CDR2: SGHAT, FQNNGV. Trimming at V came to 5 bases and at J to 4 bases, leaving 13 bases not matched to a gene. The CDR3 DNA reads as TGTGCCAGCAGCACCTTACGCCGGGACAGGCGTTACAATGAGCAGTTCTTC. This gives the protein CASSTLRRDRRYNEQFF.

This sequence joins TRBV5-6 and TRBJ2-2, with D unclear. CDR3 length: 15 amino acids. The V and J ends lost 1 base and 2 bases respectively, with 9 bases between them. Germline CDR1 reads SGHDT; CDR2 reads YYEEEE. The CDR3 DNA is TGTGCCAGCAGCTTGTTCAGACATAACACCGGGGAGCTGTTTTTT. Amino acids: CASSLFRHNTGELFF.

The V call is TRBV19, the J call TRBJ2-7; TRBD1 might be the D (6 bases). V lost 0 bases and J 5 bases, leaving 11 bases between the germline ends. Germline V gene lookup returns CDR1 LNHDA and CDR2 SQIVND (reference sequence). CDR3 length: 14 residues. The CDR3 loop is CASSIDRGKNEQYF. The DNA of the CDR3 is TGTGCCAGTAGTATAGACAGGGGAAAGAACGAGCAGTACTTC.

This sequence joins TRBV5-1 and TRBJ2-1; a possible D gene is TRBD2 (5 bases). Germline values: CDR1 SGHRS, CDR2 YFSETQ. This CDR3 has 14 amino acids. The V end was cut by 3 bases, the J end by 3 bases, with 10 bases between. The CDR3 loop reads CASSWAGLYNEQFF. CDR3 bases: TGCGCCAGCAGCTGGGCGGGTCTCTACAATGAGCAGTTCTTC.

The chain uses TRBV30 and TRBJ2-5; perhaps TRBD2 as D (5 bases). Germline V gives CDR1 GTSNPN, CDR2 SVGIG (reference sequence). The CDR3 has 13 amino acids. Trimming took off 0 bases at V and 4 bases at J, with 9 bases between the two ends. The CDR3 sequence is CAWSVRRGETQYF. CDR3 coding DNA: TGTGCCTGGAGTGTCCGACGGGGAGAGACCCAGTACTTC. Looking up the rest from reference TRBV30 and TRBJ2-5 gives the full variable domain: SQTIHQWPATLVQPVGSPLSLECTVEGTSNPNLYWYRQAAGRGLQLLFYSVGIGQISSEVPQNLSASRPQDRQFILSSKKLLLSDSGFYLCAWSVRRGETQYFGPGTRLLVL.

The J gene is TRBJ1-1, the V gene TRBV18; D unresolved. The germline V and J ends were trimmed by 1 base and 7 bases, with 13 bases remaining between them. Germline V gene data show CDR1 as KGHSH and CDR2 as LQKENI. The CDR3 covers 14 residues. The CDR3 reads CASSPRLSAVEAFF. The DNA for the CDR3 is TGTGCCAGCTCACCACGACTTTCGGCTGTTGAAGCTTTCTTT. The whole variable domain, remainder taken from reference TRBV18 and TRBJ1-1, is NAGVMQNPRHLVRRRGQEARLRCSPMKGHSHVYWYRQLPEEGLKFMVYLQKENIIDESGMPKERFSAEFPKEGPSILRIQQVVRGDSAAYFCASSPRLSAVEAFFGQGTRLTVV.

CDR3 sequence: CASSDRGNSYEQYF. The CDR3 region has the DNA TGTGCCAGCAGCGACAGGGGGAACTCCTACGAGCAGTACTTC. V usage is TRBV21-1 and J usage is TRBJ2-7; the table's D call TRBD1 went unverified against the DNA. TRBV21-1 is a listed pseudogene. The CDR3 is 14 residues long.

The chain uses TRBV9 and TRBJ1-2; D unclear. Trimming pared 4 bases from V and 5 bases from J, leaving 12 bases between. Germline V gives CDR1 SGDLS, CDR2 YYNGEE. The CDR3 consists of 13 residues. The CDR3 sequence: CASSLRGSYGYTF. Written as DNA, the CDR3 is TGTGCCAGCAGCCTCCGGGGATCATATGGCTACACCTTC.